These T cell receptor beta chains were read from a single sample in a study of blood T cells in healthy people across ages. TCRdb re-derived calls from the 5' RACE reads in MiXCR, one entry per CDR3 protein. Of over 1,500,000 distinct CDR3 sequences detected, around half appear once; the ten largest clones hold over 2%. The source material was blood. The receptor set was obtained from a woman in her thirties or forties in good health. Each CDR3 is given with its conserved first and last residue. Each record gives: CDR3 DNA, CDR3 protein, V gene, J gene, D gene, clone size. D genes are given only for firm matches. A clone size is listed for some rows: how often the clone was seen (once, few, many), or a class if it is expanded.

TGTGCCAGCAGTGACGCGGGGGACAATGAGCAGTTCTTC	CASSDAGDNEQFF	TRBV6-5	TRBJ2-1	TRBD2	few
TGTGCCAGTACCTCGGAGACAAAGAACACTGAAGCTTTCTTT	CASTSETKNTEAFF	TRBV6-2/TRBV6-3	TRBJ1-1	NA	NA
TGTGCCAGCAGTGAAGGACTGGGCAGGGGAAAAAACTACGAGCAGTACTTC	CASSEGLGRGKNYEQYF	TRBV6-1	TRBJ2-7	NA	few
TGTGCCAGCAGTGAACGGCTAGCCAAAAACATTCAGTACTTC	CASSERLAKNIQYF	TRBV27	TRBJ2-4	NA	few
TGTGCCAGCAGCCCCCAACCGGGGGAGACCCAGTACTTC	CASSPQPGETQYF	TRBV5-5	TRBJ2-5	NA	NA
TGCAGTGCTAGAGATTTGGTGGTAGCGGGGGGCCCAAATGAGCAGTTCTTC	CSARDLVVAGGPNEQFF	TRBV20-1	TRBJ2-1	TRBD2	many
TGTGCCAGCACCCGAGATGGGCAGGGTCTATTCGATACGCAGTATTTT	CASTRDGQGLFDTQYF	TRBV7-2	TRBJ2-3	NA	few
TGTGCCAGCAGATTTAGCGGGGGGGCGTACAATGAGCAGTTCTTC	CASRFSGGAYNEQFF	TRBV7-2	TRBJ2-1	TRBD2	few
TGTGCCAGCAGAGGACTAGCGTTAGCCAAAAACATTCAGTACTTC	CASRGLALAKNIQYF	TRBV2	TRBJ2-4	TRBD2	NA
TGTGCCAGCAGGCATAACACAGATACGCAGTATTTT	CASRHNTDTQYF	TRBV6-2/TRBV6-3	TRBJ2-3	NA	NA
TGCGCCAGCAGCCAAGGGTCGAGAGCCCCCAACTACGAGCAGTACTTC	CASSQGSRAPNYEQYF	TRBV4-1	TRBJ2-7	NA	few
TGTGCCACCTGGACAGGGGATAACCAAGAGACCCAGTACTTC	CATWTGDNQETQYF	TRBV2	TRBJ2-5	TRBD1	few
TGTGCCAGCAGCCCAGGGGGGTGGTACGAGCAGTACTTC	CASSPGGWYEQYF	TRBV7-2	TRBJ2-7	NA	NA
TGTGCCAGCAGCTTGTGGTTACAGGAAGCTTTCTTT	CASSLWLQEAFF	TRBV5-6	TRBJ1-1	NA	NA
TGTGCCAGCAGCATGCCGTACGGGGGAACGCAGTTCTTC	CASSMPYGGTQFF	TRBV12-3/TRBV12-4	TRBJ2-1	NA	NA
TGTGCCAGCACTGGGACAGGGGGCTTTCAGCCCCAGCATTTT	CASTGTGGFQPQHF	TRBV6-1	TRBJ1-5	TRBD1	NA
TGTGCCAGCAGCCAGGGGCTCCTAGCGGGGGGGGAGACCCAGTACTTC	CASSQGLLAGGETQYF	TRBV7-2	TRBJ2-5	TRBD2	NA
TGTGCCAGCAGTTACTCCCGACTACGGCAGGAGACCCAGTACTTC	CASSYSRLRQETQYF	TRBV6-5	TRBJ2-5	NA	few
TGCAGTGCCCTGGGCGGCCGCGTCGAGCAGTACTTC	CSALGGRVEQYF	TRBV20-1	TRBJ2-7	NA	NA
TGTGCCAGCAGTTACCCAGGGACGAATGGGGCCAACGTCCTGACTTTC	CASSYPGTNGANVLTF	TRBV6-2/TRBV6-3	TRBJ2-6	NA	few
TGTGCCAGCAGTAAAGGGACAGGGTTTGTCCAGAAAGAGACCCAGTACTTC	CASSKGTGFVQKETQYF	TRBV6-1	TRBJ2-5	TRBD1	once
TGCAGTGCTAGAGATGGAAAGCGGGGGGCCCAAGGGACCCAGTACTTC	CSARDGKRGAQGTQYF	TRBV20-1	TRBJ2-5	TRBD2	NA
TGTGCCACCCGGATAGTGGGGGTGAATAATTCACCCCTCCACTTT	CATRIVGVNNSPLHF	TRBV15	TRBJ1-6	NA	NA
TGTGCCAGCAGCTTAGAGGGACCCGCCGACGGTGAGCAGTACTTC	CASSLEGPADGEQYF	TRBV11-2	TRBJ2-7	NA	few
TGTGCCAGCAGCTTAATGGGGCTCGGGGTAAGTCAGCCCCAGCATTTT	CASSLMGLGVSQPQHF	TRBV7-2	TRBJ1-5	NA	NA
TGCAGTGCTAGACAGGGATTAGCTTACGGCTACACCTTC	CSARQGLAYGYTF	TRBV20-1	TRBJ1-2	NA	NA
TGCAGCGTTGAAGGCCAGGGGATAGATACGCAGTATTTT	CSVEGQGIDTQYF	TRBV29-1	TRBJ2-3	NA	NA
TGCGCCAGCAGCCAAACCGGGACTGCTGAAGCTTTCTTT	CASSQTGTAEAFF	TRBV4-1	TRBJ1-1	NA	NA
TGTGCCAGCAGTGGCACGGTTAACTATGGCTACACCTTC	CASSGTVNYGYTF	TRBV25-1	TRBJ1-2	NA	few
TGTGCCAGCAGCGGTGGGAGGAACAGGGGGCAGCAAGAGACCCAGTACTTC	CASSGGRNRGQQETQYF	TRBV21-1	TRBJ2-5	NA	NA
TGCGCCAGCACCGGACGGTTGAACACTGAAGCTTTCTTT	CASTGRLNTEAFF	TRBV5-1	TRBJ1-1	NA	NA
TGTGCCAGCAGTAGGGGGGGTCCTCCCTACAATGAGCAGTTCTTC	CASSRGGPPYNEQFF	TRBV27	TRBJ2-1	NA	many
TGTGCCAGCAGCTTACGGCCTAGCGGGGACAATGAGCAGTTCTTC	CASSLRPSGDNEQFF	TRBV7-2	TRBJ2-1	TRBD2	few
TGCGCCAGCAGCCAGGGACAGGGGGTACTGCCCCAGCATTTT	CASSQGQGVLPQHF	TRBV4-3	TRBJ1-5	TRBD1	NA
TGTGCCAGCAGCCGAAAGGCGCGGGGTTACAATGAGCAGTTCTTC	CASSRKARGYNEQFF	TRBV27	TRBJ2-1	NA	NA
TGTGCCAGCAGCCAAGATCCTAGCGGGGGGTATACGCAGTATTTT	CASSQDPSGGYTQYF	TRBV3-1	TRBJ2-3	TRBD2	NA
TGTGCCAGCAGCTCCCTTGGGACAGGGAGCTACGAGCAGTACTTC	CASSSLGTGSYEQYF	TRBV5-6	TRBJ2-7	TRBD1	NA
TGTGCCAGCAGCCAAGATCCAAACCCAGCGGGGGAGCAGTACTTC	CASSQDPNPAGEQYF	TRBV14	TRBJ2-5	TRBD2	NA
TGCAGTGCTAGAGGGGTGGGTAAGGGGGCTGACGAGCAGTACTTC	CSARGVGKGADEQYF	TRBV20-1	TRBJ2-7	TRBD1	NA
TGTGCCAGCAGCAGAGGGGGGGGCGTCCCCACAGATACGCAGTATTTT	CASSRGGGVPTDTQYF	TRBV9	TRBJ2-3	NA	NA
TGTGCCAGCAGCCAAGTCGGACTCGACAATGAGCAGTTCTTC	CASSQVGLDNEQFF	TRBV3-1	TRBJ2-1	NA	NA
TGCAGTGCTAGAGAAAGAACAGGGCTTGTGTATAATTCACCCCTCCACTTT	CSARERTGLVYNSPLHF	TRBV20-1	TRBJ1-6	NA	NA
TGTGCCAGTAGTACAGGGTCTGGCTACACCTTC	CASSTGSGYTF	TRBV19	TRBJ1-2	NA	NA
TGTGCCAGCAGCGAAGAGCCGCATAATGAAAAACTGTTTTTT	CASSEEPHNEKLFF	TRBV7-6	TRBJ1-4	NA	NA
TGTGCCACCAGCTTCCGGGACACCCGCACAGATACGCAGTATTTT	CATSFRDTRTDTQYF	TRBV7-2	TRBJ2-3	NA	NA
TGCAGTGCTAGCGAGACACGTGAAGCTTTCTTT	CSASETREAFF	TRBV20-1	TRBJ1-1	NA	NA
TGCAGCGTCGTCGCGGGACAGGGGGCCTATGGCTACACCTTC	CSVVAGQGAYGYTF	TRBV29-1	TRBJ1-2	TRBD1	NA
TGTGCCAGCAGCTTCGTCCCAGGGGGCTATTGGACAGATACGCAGTATTTT	CASSFVPGGYWTDTQYF	TRBV5-6	TRBJ2-3	TRBD1	few
TGTGCCAGCAGCTTATACGGGGGGGCCACAGATACGCAGTATTTT	CASSLYGGATDTQYF	TRBV7-2	TRBJ2-3	TRBD2	few